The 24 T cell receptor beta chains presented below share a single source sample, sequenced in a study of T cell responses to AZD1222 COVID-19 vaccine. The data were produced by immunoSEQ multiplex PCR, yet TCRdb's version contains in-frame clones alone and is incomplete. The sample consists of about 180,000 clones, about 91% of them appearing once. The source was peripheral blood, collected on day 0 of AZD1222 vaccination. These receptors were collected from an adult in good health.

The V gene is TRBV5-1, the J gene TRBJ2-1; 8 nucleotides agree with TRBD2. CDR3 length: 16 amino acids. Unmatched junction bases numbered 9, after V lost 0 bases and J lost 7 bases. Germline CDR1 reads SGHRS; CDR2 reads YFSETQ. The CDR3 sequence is CASSLGSGGPGNEQFF. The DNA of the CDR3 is TGCGCCAGCAGCTTGGGTTCGGGAGGGCCGGGGAATGAGCAGTTCTTC.

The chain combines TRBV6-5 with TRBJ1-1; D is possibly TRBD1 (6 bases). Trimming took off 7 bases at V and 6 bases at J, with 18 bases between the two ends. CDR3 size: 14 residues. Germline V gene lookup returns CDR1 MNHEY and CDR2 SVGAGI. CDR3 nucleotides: TGTGCCAGCATCCACAGGGACGAGAGGGCTGAAGCTTTCTTT. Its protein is CASIHRDERAEAFF.

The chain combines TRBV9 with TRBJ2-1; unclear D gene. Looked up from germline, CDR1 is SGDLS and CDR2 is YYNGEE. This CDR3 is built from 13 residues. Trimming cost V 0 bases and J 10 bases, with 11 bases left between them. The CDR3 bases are TGTGCCAGCAGCGTAGGCTACCCCCAGGAGCAGTTCTTC. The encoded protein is CASSVGYPQEQFF.

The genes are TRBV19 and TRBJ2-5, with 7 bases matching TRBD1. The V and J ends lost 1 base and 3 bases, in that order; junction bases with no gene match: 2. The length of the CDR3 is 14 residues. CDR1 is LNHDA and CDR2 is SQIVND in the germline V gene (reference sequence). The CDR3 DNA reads TGTGCCAGTAGTATAGTGGGGACAGAAGAGACCCAGTACTTC. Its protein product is CASSIVGTEETQYF.

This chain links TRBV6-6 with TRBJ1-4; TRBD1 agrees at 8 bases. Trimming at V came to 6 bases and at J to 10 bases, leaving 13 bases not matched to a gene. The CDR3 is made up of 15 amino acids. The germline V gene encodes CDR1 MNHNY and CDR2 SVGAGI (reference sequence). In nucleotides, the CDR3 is TGTGCCAGCAGCCGGACAGGGTCCGGGAACGGAAAACTGTTTTTT. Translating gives CASSRTGSGNGKLFF.

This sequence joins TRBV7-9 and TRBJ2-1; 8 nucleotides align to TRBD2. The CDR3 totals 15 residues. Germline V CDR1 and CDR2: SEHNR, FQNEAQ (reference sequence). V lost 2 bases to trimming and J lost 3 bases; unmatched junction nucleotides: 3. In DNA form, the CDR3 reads TGTGCCAGCAGCTTATCGGGACTAGACTACAATGAGCAGTTCTTC. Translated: CASSLSGLDYNEQFF.

Written as DNA, the CDR3 is TGCGCCAGCAGTGTTACCCTAGCGGGTTCCTACGAGCAGTACTTC. Protein: CASSVTLAGSYEQYF. The chain couples TRBV10-2 to TRBJ2-7, with TRBD2 matching over 8 bases. The CDR3 spans 15 residues. CDR1 is WSHSY, CDR2 SAAADI, per germline. With V trimmed by 4 bases and J by 1 base, 6 bases remained unmatched.

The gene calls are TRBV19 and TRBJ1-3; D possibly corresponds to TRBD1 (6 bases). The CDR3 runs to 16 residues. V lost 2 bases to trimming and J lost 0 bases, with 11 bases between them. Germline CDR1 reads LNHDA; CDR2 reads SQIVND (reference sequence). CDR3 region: CASSITGYTSGNTIYF. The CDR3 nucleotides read TGTGCCAGTAGTATAACAGGGTACACCTCTGGAAACACCATATATTTT.

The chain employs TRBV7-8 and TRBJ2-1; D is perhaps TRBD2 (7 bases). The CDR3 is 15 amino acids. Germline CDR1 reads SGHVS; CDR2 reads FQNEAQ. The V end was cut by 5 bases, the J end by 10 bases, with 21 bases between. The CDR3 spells CASSLNQAGHEEQFF. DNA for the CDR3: TGTGCCAGCAGCCTTAACCAAGCGGGACATGAGGAGCAGTTCTTC.

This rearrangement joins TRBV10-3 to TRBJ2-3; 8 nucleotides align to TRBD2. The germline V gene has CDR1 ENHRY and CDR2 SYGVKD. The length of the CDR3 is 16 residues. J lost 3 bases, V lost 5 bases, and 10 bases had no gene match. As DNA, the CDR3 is TGTGCCATCAGTTACGGGGGGGCCATGGGAACAGATACGCAGTATTTT. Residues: CAISYGGAMGTDTQYF.

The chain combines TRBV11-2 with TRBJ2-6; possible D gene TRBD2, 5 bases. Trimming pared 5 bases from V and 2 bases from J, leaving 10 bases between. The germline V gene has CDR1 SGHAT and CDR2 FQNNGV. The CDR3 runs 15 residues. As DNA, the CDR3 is TGTGCCAGCAGCCTCAGAGGGACTGGGGCCAACGTCCTGACTTTC. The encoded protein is CASSLRGTGANVLTF.

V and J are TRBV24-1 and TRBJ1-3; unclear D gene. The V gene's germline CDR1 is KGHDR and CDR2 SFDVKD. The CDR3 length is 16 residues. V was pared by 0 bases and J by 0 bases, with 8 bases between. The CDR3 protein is CATSDLQKNSGNTIYF. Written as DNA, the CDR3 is TGTGCCACCAGTGATTTGCAGAAGAACTCTGGAAACACCATATATTTT.

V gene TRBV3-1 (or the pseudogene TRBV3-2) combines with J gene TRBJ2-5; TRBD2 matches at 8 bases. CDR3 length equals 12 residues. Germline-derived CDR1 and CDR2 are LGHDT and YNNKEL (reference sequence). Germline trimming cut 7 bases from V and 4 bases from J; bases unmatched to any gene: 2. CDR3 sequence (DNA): TGTGCCAGCACAGCGGGGGCAGAGACCCAGTACTTC. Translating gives CASTAGAETQYF.

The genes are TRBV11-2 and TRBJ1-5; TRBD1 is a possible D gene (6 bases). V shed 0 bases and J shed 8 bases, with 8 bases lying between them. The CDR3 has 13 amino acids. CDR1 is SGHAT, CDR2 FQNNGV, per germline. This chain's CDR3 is CASSLEGTKPQHF. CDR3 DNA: TGTGCCAGCAGCTTAGAAGGGACAAAGCCCCAGCATTTT.

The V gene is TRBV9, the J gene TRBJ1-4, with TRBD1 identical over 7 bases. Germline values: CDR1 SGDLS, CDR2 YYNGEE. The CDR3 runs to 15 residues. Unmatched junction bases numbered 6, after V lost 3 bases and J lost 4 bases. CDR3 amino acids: CASSGLGQYNEKLFF. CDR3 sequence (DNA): TGTGCCAGCAGCGGCCTGGGACAGTATAATGAAAAACTGTTTTTT. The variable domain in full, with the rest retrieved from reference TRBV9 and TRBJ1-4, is DSGVTQTPKHLITATGQRVTLRCSPRSGDLSVYWYQQSLDQGLQFLIQYYNGEERAKGNILERFSAQQFPDLHSELNLSSLELGDSALYFCASSGLGQYNEKLFFGSGTQLSVL.

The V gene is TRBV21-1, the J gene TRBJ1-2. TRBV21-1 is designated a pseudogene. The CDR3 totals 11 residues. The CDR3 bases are TGTGCCAGCAGCAAAAACTATGGCTACACCTTC. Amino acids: CASSKNYGYTF.

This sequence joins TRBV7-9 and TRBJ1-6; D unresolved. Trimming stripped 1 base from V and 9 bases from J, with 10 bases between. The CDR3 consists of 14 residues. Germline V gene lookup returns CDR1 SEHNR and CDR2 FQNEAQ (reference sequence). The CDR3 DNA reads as TGTGCCAGCAGCTTAGGCTACGGGTTTTCACCCCTCCACTTT. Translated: CASSLGYGFSPLHF. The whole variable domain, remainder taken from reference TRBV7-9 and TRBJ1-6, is DTGVSQNPRHKITKRGQNVTFRCDPISEHNRLYWYRQTLGQGPEFLTYFQNEAQLEKSRLLSDRFSAERPKGSFSTLEIQRTEQGDSAMYLCASSLGYGFSPLHFGNGTRLTVT.

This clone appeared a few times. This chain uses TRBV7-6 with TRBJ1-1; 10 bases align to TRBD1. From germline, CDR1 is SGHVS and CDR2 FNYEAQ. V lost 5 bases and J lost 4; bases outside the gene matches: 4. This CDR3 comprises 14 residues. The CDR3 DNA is TGTGCCAGCAGCGCCGGGACAGGGGTCACTGAAGCTTTCTTT. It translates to CASSAGTGVTEAFF.

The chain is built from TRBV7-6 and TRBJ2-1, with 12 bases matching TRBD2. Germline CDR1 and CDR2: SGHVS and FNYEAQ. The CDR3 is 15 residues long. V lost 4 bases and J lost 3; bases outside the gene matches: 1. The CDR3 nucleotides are TGTGCCAGCAGCTCTAGCGGGGGGGACTACAATGAGCAGTTCTTC. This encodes CASSSSGGDYNEQFF.

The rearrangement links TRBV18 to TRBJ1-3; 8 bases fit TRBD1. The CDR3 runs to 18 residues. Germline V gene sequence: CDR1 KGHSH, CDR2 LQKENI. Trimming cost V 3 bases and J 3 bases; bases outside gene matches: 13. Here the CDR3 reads CASSPRTGQIFFGNTIYF. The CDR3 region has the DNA TGTGCCAGCTCACCTCGGACAGGGCAAATCTTCTTTGGAAACACCATATATTTT.

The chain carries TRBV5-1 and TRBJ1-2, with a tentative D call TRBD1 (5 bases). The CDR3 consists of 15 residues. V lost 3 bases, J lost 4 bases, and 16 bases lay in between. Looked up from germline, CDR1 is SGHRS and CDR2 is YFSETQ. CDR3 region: CASSSETPGFYGYTF. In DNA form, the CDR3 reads TGCGCCAGCAGCTCCGAAACTCCAGGGTTCTATGGCTACACCTTC.

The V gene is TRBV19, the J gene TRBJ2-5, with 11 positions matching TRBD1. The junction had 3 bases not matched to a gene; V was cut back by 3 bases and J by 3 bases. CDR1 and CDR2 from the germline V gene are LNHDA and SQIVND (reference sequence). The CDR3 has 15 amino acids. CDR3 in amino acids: CASSMRDRGEETQYF. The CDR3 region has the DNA TGTGCCAGTAGTATGCGGGACAGGGGGGAAGAGACCCAGTACTTC.

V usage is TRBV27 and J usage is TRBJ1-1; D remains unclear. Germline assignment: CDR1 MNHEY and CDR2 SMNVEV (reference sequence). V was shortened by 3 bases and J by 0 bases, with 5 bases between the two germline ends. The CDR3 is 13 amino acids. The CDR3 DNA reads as TGTGCCAGCAGTTTTATTATGAACACTGAAGCTTTCTTT. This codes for CASSFIMNTEAFF.

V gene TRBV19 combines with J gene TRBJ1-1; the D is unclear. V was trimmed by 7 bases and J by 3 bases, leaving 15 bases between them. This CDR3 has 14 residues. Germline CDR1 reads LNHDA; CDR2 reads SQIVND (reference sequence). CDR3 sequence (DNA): TGTGCCAGTACCACCCTCGGGGAGTACACTGAAGCTTTCTTT. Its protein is CASTTLGEYTEAFF. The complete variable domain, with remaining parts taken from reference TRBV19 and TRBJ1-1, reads DGGITQSPKYLFRKEGQNVTLSCEQNLNHDAMYWYRQDPGQGLRLIYYSQIVNDFQKGDIAEGYSVSREKKESFPLTVTSAQKNPTAFYLCASTTLGEYTEAFFGQGTRLTVV.